This T cell receptor beta chain derives from a study of pediatric ulcerative colitis (dated by TCRdb to the late 2010s). About the study as a whole: From 9 or 10 newly diagnosed, treatment-naive pediatric ulcerative colitis patients and a handful of non-IBD control children, paired blood and rectal samples were collected.

Through the immunoSEQ TRB Survey service, multiplex V and J primers were used to amplify rearranged CDR3 beta regions from genomic DNA. Survey-level sequencing depth of up to 500,000 reads per sample was used to keep depth equal across samples. The libraries were purified and pooled, then sequenced using Illumina technology. Turning to the authors' computational methods: Productive clonality, sample overlap, pairwise scatters, CDR3 beta length, V/D/J gene usage and productiveness were assessed with immunoSEQ online tools. Alongside Shannon and Simpson indices, calculated diversity was computed as the number of unique rearrangements divided by total templates, multiplied by 100. Z-score normalized data were analyzed by principal component analysis with the R prcomp function and the ggbiplot package. Morisita's index was used to measure clonal overlap between blood and rectum within each subject. The table was pulled from immuneACCESS by TCRdb, which kept in-frame rearrangements only. Such tables lose some clones; where checked, under half of the loss comes from unresolved V genes, and the rest has no known cause. V and J calls and clone size are those listed in that table; D and trimming were worked out from the DNA. Here the sample has about 16,000 clones; about 80% occur a single time. Around 7.6% of the sample lies in the top ten.

During colonoscopy, one to two pinch biopsies were obtained from the rectum for research. In controls, colonoscopy was performed for suspected IBD, macroscopically and histologically normal endoscopy was observed, and no IBD diagnosis was made within the following year. Before DNA was isolated, the rectal biopsies underwent proteinase K digestion. The Wizard kit (Promega) was used to extract genomic DNA from the blood and intestinal samples. A remark on this clone: What this receptor recognizes is not known. Nothing much larger sits one base from this clone, and base qualities are not available.

The germline V gene yields SGHAT for CDR1 and FQNNGV for CDR2. From the cysteine through the phenylalanine, the CDR3 covers 15 amino acids. Here the CDR3 DNA is all that survives: 45 bases in frame from base 1. Between the V and J ends, shortened by 4 bases and 0 bases respectively, the junction contains 10 bases. Study-wide conclusions, independent of this receptor: Two rectal CDR3 clonotypes were found in every ulcerative colitis patient but in no control. A couple of patients' blood samples yielded substantially fewer templates for technical reasons and were excluded from blood-rectal overlap analysis. Because repertoires came from total lymphocyte DNA, patterns in rare subsets such as regulatory T cells may not be reflected. Only a handful of individuals were included in the healthy control group, which was small. Compared with controls, ulcerative colitis patients showed significantly higher autologous blood-rectal clonal overlap, a finding that suggests increased T cell trafficking to inflamed tissue. Blood-derived T cells may have been included in rectal pinch biopsies, especially in patients with overt colitis. Rectal repertoire features separated controls, mild-moderate and acute severe colitis patients; acute severe colitis showed reduced rectal diversity due to clonal expansions.

Sequenced input: gut tissue. The source is a boy under 18 who was a control in a study of pediatric ulcerative colitis. This chain joins TRBV11-2 to TRBJ2-1; a tentative D call is TRBD1 (6 bases match). In nucleotide form, the sequence is TGTGCCAGCAGCTCCGGGACAAACTCCTACAATGAGCAGTTCTTC. This gives the protein CASSSGTNSYNEQFF.